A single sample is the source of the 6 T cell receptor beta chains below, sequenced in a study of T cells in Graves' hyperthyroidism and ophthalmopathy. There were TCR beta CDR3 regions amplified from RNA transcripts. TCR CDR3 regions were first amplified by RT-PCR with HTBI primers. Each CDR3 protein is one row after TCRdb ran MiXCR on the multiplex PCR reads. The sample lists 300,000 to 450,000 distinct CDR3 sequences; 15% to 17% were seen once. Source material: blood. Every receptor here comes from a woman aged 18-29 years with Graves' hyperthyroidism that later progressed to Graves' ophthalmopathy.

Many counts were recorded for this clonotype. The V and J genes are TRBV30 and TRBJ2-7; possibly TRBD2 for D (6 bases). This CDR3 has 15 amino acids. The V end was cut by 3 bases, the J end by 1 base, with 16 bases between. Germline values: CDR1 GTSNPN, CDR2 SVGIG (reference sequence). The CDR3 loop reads CAWSAGTGPSYEQYF. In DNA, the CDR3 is TGTGCCTGGAGCGCCGGGACTGGGCCTTCCTACGAGCAGTACTTC.

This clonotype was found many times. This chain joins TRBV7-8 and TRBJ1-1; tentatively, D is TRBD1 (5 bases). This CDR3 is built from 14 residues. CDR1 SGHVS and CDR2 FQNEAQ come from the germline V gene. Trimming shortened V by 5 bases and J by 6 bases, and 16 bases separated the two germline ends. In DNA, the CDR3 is TGTGCCAGCAGCGAAGGGACCGGGGGTCCTGAAGCTTTCTTT. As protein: CASSEGTGGPEAFF.

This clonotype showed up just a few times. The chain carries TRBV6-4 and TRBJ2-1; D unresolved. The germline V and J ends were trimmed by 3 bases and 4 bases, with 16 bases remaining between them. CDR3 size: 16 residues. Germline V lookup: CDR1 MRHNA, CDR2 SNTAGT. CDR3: CASSDRWSSRYNEQFF. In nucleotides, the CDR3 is TGTGCCAGCAGTGATAGGTGGTCAAGCAGATACAATGAGCAGTTCTTC.

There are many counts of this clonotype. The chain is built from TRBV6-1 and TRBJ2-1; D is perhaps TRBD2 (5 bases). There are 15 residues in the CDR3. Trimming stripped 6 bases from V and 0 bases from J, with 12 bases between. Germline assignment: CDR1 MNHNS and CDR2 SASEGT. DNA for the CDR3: TGTGCCAGCAGGGCCGGACTGAACTCCTACAATGAGCAGTTCTTC. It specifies CASRAGLNSYNEQFF.

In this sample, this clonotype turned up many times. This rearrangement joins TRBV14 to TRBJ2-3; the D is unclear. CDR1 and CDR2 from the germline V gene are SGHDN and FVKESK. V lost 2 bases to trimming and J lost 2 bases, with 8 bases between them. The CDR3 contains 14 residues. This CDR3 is CASSQLTDTDTQYF. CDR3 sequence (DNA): TGTGCCAGCAGCCAATTAACCGACACAGATACGCAGTATTTT. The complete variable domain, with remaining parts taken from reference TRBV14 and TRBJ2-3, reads EAGVTQFPSHSVIEKGQTVTLRCDPISGHDNLYWYRRVMGKEIKFLLHFVKESKQDESGMPNNRFLAERTGGTYSTLKVQPAELEDSGVYFCASSQLTDTDTQYFGPGTRLTVL.

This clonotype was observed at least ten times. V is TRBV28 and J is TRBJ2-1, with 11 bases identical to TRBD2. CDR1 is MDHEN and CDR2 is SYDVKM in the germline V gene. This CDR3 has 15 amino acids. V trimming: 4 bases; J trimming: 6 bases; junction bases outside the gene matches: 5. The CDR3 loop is CASSSTGTSGNEQFF. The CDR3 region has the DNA TGTGCCAGCAGTTCAACCGGGACTAGCGGCAATGAGCAGTTCTTC.